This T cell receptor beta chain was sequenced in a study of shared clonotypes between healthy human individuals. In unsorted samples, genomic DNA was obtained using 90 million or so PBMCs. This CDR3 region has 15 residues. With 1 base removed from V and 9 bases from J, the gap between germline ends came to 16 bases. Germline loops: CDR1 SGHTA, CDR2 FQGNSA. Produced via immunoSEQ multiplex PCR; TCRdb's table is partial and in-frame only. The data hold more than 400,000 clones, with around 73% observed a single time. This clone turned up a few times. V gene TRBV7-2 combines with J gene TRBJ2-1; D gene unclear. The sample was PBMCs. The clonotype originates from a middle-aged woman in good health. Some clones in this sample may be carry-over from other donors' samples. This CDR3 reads CASSLVQLASGEQFF. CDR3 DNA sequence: TGTGCCAGCAGCTTAGTCCAGCTTGCGTCGGGTGAGCAGTTCTTC.